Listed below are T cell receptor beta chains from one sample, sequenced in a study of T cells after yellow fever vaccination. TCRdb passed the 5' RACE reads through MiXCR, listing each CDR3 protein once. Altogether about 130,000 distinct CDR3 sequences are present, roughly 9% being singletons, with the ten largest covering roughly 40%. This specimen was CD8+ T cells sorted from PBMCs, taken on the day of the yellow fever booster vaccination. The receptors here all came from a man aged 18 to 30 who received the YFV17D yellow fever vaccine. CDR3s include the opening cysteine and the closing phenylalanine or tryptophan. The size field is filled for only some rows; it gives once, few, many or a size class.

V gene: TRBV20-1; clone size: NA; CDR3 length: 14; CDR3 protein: CSAREQGTGDTIYF
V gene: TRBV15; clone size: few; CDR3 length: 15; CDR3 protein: CATSRESMGSQPQHF
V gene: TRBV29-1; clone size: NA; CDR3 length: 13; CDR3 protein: CSGTVINTGELFF
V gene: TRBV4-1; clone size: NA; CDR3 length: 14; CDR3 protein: CASSQGDRVTEAFF
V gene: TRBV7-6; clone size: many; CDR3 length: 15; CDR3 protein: CASSPPGTGVNEQFF
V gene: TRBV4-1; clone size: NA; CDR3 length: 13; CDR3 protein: CASSPKDNQPQHF
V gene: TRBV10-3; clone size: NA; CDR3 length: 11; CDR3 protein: CAISDRETQYF
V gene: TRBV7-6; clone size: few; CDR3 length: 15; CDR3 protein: CASSLGLLSGNEQFF
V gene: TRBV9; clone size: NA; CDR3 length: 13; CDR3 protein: CASSVAADYEQYF
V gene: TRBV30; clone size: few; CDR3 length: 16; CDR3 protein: CAWTFASGIWDTEAFF
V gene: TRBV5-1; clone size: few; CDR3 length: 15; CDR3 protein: CASSYNLPGYTEAFF
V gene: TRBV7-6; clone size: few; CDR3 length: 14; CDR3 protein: CASSLQDRAETQYF
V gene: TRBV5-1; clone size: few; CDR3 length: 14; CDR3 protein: CASSLRSPYNEQFF
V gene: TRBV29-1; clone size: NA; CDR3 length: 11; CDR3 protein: CSVGTNEKLFF
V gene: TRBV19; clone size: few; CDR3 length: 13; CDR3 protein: CASARASTDTQYF
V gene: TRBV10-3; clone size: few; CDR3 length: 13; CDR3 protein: CAISGPWGHEQYF
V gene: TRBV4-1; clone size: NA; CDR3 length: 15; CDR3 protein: CASSPDSAPMDIQYF
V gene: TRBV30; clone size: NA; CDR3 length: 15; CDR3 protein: CAWSHPAGLIYGYTF
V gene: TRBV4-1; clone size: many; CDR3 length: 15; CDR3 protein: CASSTRFQGSGELFF
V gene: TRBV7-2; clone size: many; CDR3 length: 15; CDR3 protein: CASSLEGGLYDGYTF
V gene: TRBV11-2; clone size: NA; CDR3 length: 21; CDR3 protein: CASSLRAGGLAFLVDTGELFF
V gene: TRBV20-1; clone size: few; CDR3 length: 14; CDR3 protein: CSARSGGVADTQYF
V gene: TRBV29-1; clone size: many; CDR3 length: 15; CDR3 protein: CSVRPRQGTNEKLFF
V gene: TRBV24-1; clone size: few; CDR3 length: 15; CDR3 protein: CATRKGMGDTGELFF
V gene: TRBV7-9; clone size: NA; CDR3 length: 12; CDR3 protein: CASSGGDNEQFF